This T cell receptor (beta chain) was identified during a study of blood T cell repertoires in COVID-19. Study details: Spain, Italy and the United States supplied samples that represented acute and convalescent COVID-19. The analysed material was cDNA or gDNA that came from T cells, B-cell-depleted T cells, or PBMCs.

After removal of 5 bases from V and 7 bases from J, the junction contained 4 bases not matched to a gene. The CDR3 runs to 14 residues. Germline V gene data show CDR1 as SGHNT and CDR2 as YENEEA. As handled by the study authors: Quantification of nucleated cells was approximated via reference gene primer amplification. Here immunoSEQ multiplex PCR was the method, and the copy in TCRdb shows in-frame clones only, minus some. The DNA gave D and trimming, while V, J and clone size come from that table. The data contain 55,000 to 75,000 clones, 80% of them singletons. This sequence originates from a human donor in a cohort sampled during active COVID-19. The V and J genes are TRBV11-3 and TRBJ2-1, with 11 bases aligning to TRBD2. Material: peripheral blood. CDR3 protein: CASSKGTSGNEQFF. The CDR3 DNA follows: TGTGCCAGCAGCAAAGGGACTAGCGGTAATGAGCAGTTCTTC.